This T cell receptor (beta chain) originates from a study of TIL therapy for anti-PD-1-resistant metastatic lung cancer. Looking at the study overall: Tumors carried a median about 1.4 non-synonymous mutations per megabase.

The libraries were made with immunoSEQ v3. The repertoire was sequenced with immunoSEQ multiplex PCR; TCRdb's copy has only in-frame clones and lacks some. The sample lists approximately 60,000 clones, less than 85% seen once, with 1.5% to 2% in the top ten. This sample's time point: pre-treatment sample, taken before nivolumab and TIL therapy. Adults with stage 4 NSCLC were enrolled in a phase I trial. Germline values: CDR1 MGHRA, CDR2 YSYEKL. The CDR3 contains 15 residues. Deletions cut 0 bases from V and 3 bases from J, with 11 bases between. The input for sequencing was blood, taken at baseline. This TCR came from a person aged 25-80 years with non-small cell lung cancer. The V and J genes are TRBV4-1 and TRBJ1-2; D gene ambiguous. In nucleotides, the CDR3 is TGCGCCAGCAGCCAAGACGACGTATGGTACTATGGCTACACCTTC. Protein product: CASSQDDVWYYGYTF.